This is a list of T cell receptor beta chains from one sample in a study of PD-1 blockade in classical Hodgkin lymphoma. Using immunoSEQ multiplex PCR, the repertoire was profiled, and TCRdb retains in-frame clones only, with some absent. The data contain about 84,000 clones, about 89% of them singletons. The sequencing here drew on peripheral blood mononuclear cells (PBMCs), taken at baseline. The source is a human donor with classical Hodgkin lymphoma. Each CDR3 is given with its conserved first and last residue. The D gene is left open where the match is weak. The size entry is marked missing in some rows and otherwise reads once, few, many or a size class.

.,TRBJ2-2,TRBD2,TRBV15,CATGGFPKPNLPSGRYAGELFF,TGTGCCACTGGGGGCTTCCCGAAACCAAATCTGCCTAGCGGGAGGTATGCCGGGGAGCTGTTTTTT
.,TRBJ2-1,TRBD2,TRBV4-3,CASSQGQLAGINEQFF,TGCGCCAGCAGCCAAGGGCAACTAGCGGGCATCAATGAGCAGTTCTTC
.,TRBJ2-2,.,TRBV30,CALAGSTGELFF,TGTGCCCTGGCGGGGTCAACCGGGGAGCTGTTTTTT
once,TRBJ2-7,TRBD1,TRBV4-1,CASSQRQGASYEQYF,TGCGCCAGCAGCCAAAGGCAGGGGGCGTCCTACGAGCAGTACTTC
.,TRBJ2-3,.,TRBV5-4,CASSLGLGLSTDTQYF,TGTGCCAGCAGCTTGGGTCTGGGACTCAGCACAGATACGCAGTATTTT
once,TRBJ1-2,.,TRBV11-2,CASSFERRNYGYTF,TGTGCCAGCAGCTTTGAACGACGGAACTATGGCTACACCTTC
.,TRBJ1-5,.,TRBV6-5,CASSYSSDQPQHF,TGTGCCAGCAGTTATTCATCGGATCAGCCCCAGCATTTT
.,TRBJ2-2,TRBD1,TRBV9,CASSVVGWTGYTGELFF,TGTGCCAGCAGCGTAGTAGGATGGACAGGATATACCGGGGAGCTGTTTTTT
.,TRBJ1-5,.,TRBV27,CASSLPAPNQPQHF,TGTGCCAGCAGTCTTCCCGCCCCAAATCAGCCCCAGCATTTT
.,TRBJ2-3,TRBD2,TRBV19,CASSTGGGPTDTQYF,TGTGCCAGTAGTACCGGGGGGGGGCCCACAGATACGCAGTATTTT
.,TRBJ2-2,TRBD2,TRBV2,CASSEGLAGGLANTGELFF,TGTGCCAGCAGTGAGGGACTAGCGGGAGGATTGGCGAACACCGGGGAGCTGTTTTTT
.,TRBJ2-7,.,TRBV4-2,CASSQGYGSGYEQYF,TGTGCCAGCAGCCAAGGGTACGGGAGTGGCTACGAGCAGTACTTC
.,TRBJ1-1,.,TRBV11-2,CASSSLRIGLNTEAFF,TGTGCCAGCAGCTCCCTCAGAATTGGCTTGAACACTGAAGCTTTCTTT
once,TRBJ1-4,.,TRBV13,CASSDASNEKLFF,TGTGCCAGCAGCGACGCCTCGAATGAAAAACTGTTTTTT
.,TRBJ2-1,TRBD1,TRBV6-4,CASSEGDSSYNEQFF,TGTGCCAGCAGTGAGGGGGACAGCTCCTACAATGAGCAGTTCTTC
.,TRBJ2-3,.,TRBV7-9,CASSLEGSTDTQYF,TGTGCCAGCAGCTTAGAGGGCAGCACAGATACGCAGTATTTT
.,TRBJ1-2,.,TRBV20-1,CSASGYGYTF,TGCAGTGCTAGTGGCTATGGCTACACCTTC
.,TRBJ2-1,TRBD2,TRBV18,CASSPRRLAGEEQFF,TGTGCCAGCTCACCGAGGAGACTAGCGGGAGAAGAGCAGTTCTTC
.,TRBJ1-1,.,TRBV15,CATSKRGVNTEAFF,TGTGCCACCAGCAAAAGAGGCGTGAACACTGAAGCTTTCTTT
few,TRBJ2-7,.,TRBV2,CASSEGPFPYEQYF,TGTGCCAGCAGTGAAGGGCCTTTCCCCTACGAGCAGTACTTC
.,TRBJ1-4,TRBD1,TRBV30,CAWTPGQGTTNEKLFF,TGTGCCTGGACTCCGGGACAGGGGACAACTAATGAAAAACTGTTTTTT
.,TRBJ2-6,.,TRBV6-5,CASTWTGSGANVLTF,TGTGCCAGCACTTGGACCGGCTCTGGGGCCAACGTCCTGACTTTC
.,TRBJ2-2,.,TRBV27,CASSKSVDGTGELFF,TGTGCCAGCAGTAAGTCCGTTGACGGCACCGGGGAGCTGTTTTTT
.,TRBJ1-4,TRBD1,TRBV4-3,CASSQDTGEETNEKLFF,TGCGCCAGCAGCCAAGATACAGGGGAGGAAACTAATGAAAAACTGTTTTTT
.,TRBJ2-7,.,TRBV7-6,CASSKQPEGSYEQYF,TGTGCCAGCAGCAAACAGCCTGAGGGGTCCTACGAGCAGTACTTC
.,TRBJ2-1,.,TRBV7-9,CASSLTGSSYNEQFF,TGTGCCAGCAGCTTAACAGGTAGCTCCTACAATGAGCAGTTCTTC
.,TRBJ1-1,TRBD1,TRBV19,CASKDRGFMNTEAFF,TGTGCCAGTAAGGACAGGGGCTTCATGAACACTGAAGCTTTCTTT
.,TRBJ1-4,TRBD1,TRBV29-1,CSVVLTGRDEKLFF,TGCAGCGTTGTTTTGACAGGGCGGGATGAAAAACTGTTTTTT
.,TRBJ1-1,.,TRBV20-1,CSATDPTEAFF,TGCAGTGCCACCGACCCCACTGAAGCTTTCTTT
once,TRBJ1-1,TRBD1,TRBV27,CASRRTGGYMNTEAFF,TGTGCCAGCAGACGGACAGGGGGTTACATGAACACTGAAGCTTTCTTT
.,TRBJ1-1,.,TRBV5-8,CASSLTRGTETEAFF,TGTGCCAGCAGCTTGACTAGAGGGACGGAAACTGAAGCTTTCTTT
.,TRBJ2-1,.,TRBV13,CASSLGRDQNNEQFF,TGTGCCAGCAGCCTGGGGCGGGACCAGAACAATGAGCAGTTCTTC
.,TRBJ2-3,TRBD2,TRBV7-8,CASSLAAGLRRDTDTQYF,TGTGCCAGCAGCTTAGCGGCGGGACTACGACGGGACACAGATACGCAGTATTTT
.,TRBJ2-5,.,TRBV15,CATSRDRETQYF,TGTGCCACCAGCAGAGACAGGGAGACCCAGTACTTC
.,TRBJ2-1,.,TRBV10-3,CATQADAFNEQFF,TGTGCCACCCAAGCGGACGCCTTCAATGAGCAGTTCTTC
.,TRBJ2-3,.,TRBV21-1,CASSLDREYTDTQYF,TGTGCCAGCAGTCTCGACAGGGAATACACAGATACGCAGTATTTT
.,TRBJ1-3,.,TRBV11-2,CASSRLFRESGNTIYF,TGTGCCAGCAGCCGATTATTTCGGGAATCCGGAAACACCATATATTTT
.,TRBJ2-7,TRBD2,TRBV7-2,CASSNEAPGLAGGQQYF,TGTGCCAGCAGCAATGAAGCGCCGGGGCTAGCGGGAGGACAACAGTACTTC
.,TRBJ2-5,TRBD2,TRBV2,CASSFSGTGETQYF,TGTGCCAGCAGTTTTAGCGGGACGGGTGAGACCCAGTACTTC
.,TRBJ2-7,.,TRBV7-9,CASSLAVGSYEQYF,TGTGCCAGCAGCCTTGCAGTAGGGTCCTACGAGCAGTACTTC
.,TRBJ2-1,.,TRBV5-4,CASSSAGTERYNEQFF,TGTGCCAGCAGCTCGGCCGGGACTGAGAGATACAATGAGCAGTTCTTC
once,TRBJ2-2,.,TRBV10-1,CASTSYTGELFF,TGCGCCAGCACCAGCTACACCGGGGAGCTGTTTTTT
few,TRBJ1-5,.,TRBV2,CASSEFRNQPQHF,TGTGCCAGCAGTGAGTTTCGGAATCAGCCCCAGCATTTT
few,TRBJ1-2,.,TRBV7-5,CVRSLVAGGVGYTF,TGTGTCAGAAGCTTAGTGGCAGGGGGAGTGGGCTACACCTTC
.,TRBJ1-1,.,TRBV6-6,CASSYSGDQYGAFF,TGTGCCAGCAGTTACTCGGGGGATCAATATGGGGCTTTCTTT
.,TRBJ2-1,.,TRBV7-8,CASSLARLVPYNEQFF,TGTGCCAGCAGCTTAGCGAGGCTAGTGCCGTACAATGAGCAGTTCTTC
.,TRBJ2-2,.,TRBV5-1,CASSLGGGRTGELFF,TGCGCCAGCAGCTTAGGGGGAGGGCGTACCGGGGAGCTGTTTTTT
.,TRBJ2-1,TRBD2,TRBV12-5,CASGYSSGSSTGYNEQFF,TGTGCTAGTGGCTACTCTAGCGGGAGCAGTACGGGGTACAATGAGCAGTTCTTC
.,TRBJ1-1,.,TRBV27,CASSYLGDTEAFF,TGTGCCAGCAGTTACCTGGGCGACACTGAAGCTTTCTTT
.,TRBJ1-6,TRBD1,TRBV6-5,CASSLDRDSPLHF,TGTGCCAGCAGCCTGGACAGGGATTCACCCCTCCACTTT
.,TRBJ2-7,.,TRBV11-2,CASSLSTGGLSSYEQYF,TGTGCCAGCAGCCTTTCAACAGGTGGCTTAAGCTCCTACGAGCAGTACTTC
few,TRBJ2-3,TRBD2,TRBV7-8,CASSPAISGRSDTQYF,TGTGCCAGCAGCCCGGCTATTAGCGGGAGGTCAGATACGCAGTATTTT